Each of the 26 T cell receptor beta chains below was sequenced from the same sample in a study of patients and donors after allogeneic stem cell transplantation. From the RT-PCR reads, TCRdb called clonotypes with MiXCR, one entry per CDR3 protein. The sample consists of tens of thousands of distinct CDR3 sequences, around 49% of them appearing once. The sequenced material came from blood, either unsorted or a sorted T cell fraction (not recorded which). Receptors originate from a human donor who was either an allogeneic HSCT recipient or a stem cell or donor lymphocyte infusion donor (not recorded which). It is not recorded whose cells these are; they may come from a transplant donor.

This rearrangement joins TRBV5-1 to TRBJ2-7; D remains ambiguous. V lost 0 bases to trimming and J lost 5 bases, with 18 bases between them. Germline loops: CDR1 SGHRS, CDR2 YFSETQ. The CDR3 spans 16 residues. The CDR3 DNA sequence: TGCGCCAGCAGCTTGGTACGGATTAGGGCGTCGGACGAGCAGTACTTC. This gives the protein CASSLVRIRASDEQYF.

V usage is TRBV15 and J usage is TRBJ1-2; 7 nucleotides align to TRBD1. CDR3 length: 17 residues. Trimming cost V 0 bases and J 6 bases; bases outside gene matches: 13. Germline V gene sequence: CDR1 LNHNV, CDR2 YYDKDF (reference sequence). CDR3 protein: CATSRDYQGDRADGYTF. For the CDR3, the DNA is TGTGCCACCAGCAGAGATTATCAGGGAGACAGGGCTGATGGCTACACCTTC. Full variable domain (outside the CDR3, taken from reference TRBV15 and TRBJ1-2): DAMVIQNPRYQVTQFGKPVTLSCSQTLNHNVMYWYQQKSSQAPKLLFHYYDKDFNNEADTPDNFQSRRPNTSFCFLDIRSPGLGDTAMYLCATSRDYQGDRADGYTFGSGTRLTVV.

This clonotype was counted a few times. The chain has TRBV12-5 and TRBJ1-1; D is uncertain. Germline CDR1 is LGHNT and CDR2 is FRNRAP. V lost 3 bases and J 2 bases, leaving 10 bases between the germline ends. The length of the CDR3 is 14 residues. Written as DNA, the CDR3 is TGTGCTAGTGGTTTCGTCGGCGGCAACACTGAAGCTTTCTTT. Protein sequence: CASGFVGGNTEAFF.

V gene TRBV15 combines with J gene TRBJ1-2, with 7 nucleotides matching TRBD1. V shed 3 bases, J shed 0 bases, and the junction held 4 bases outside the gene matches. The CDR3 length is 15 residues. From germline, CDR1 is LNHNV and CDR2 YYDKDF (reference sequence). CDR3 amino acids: CATSSSTGTNYGYTF. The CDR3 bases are TGTGCCACCAGCAGTTCGACAGGGACTAACTATGGCTACACCTTC. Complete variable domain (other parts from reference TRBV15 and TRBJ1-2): DAMVIQNPRYQVTQFGKPVTLSCSQTLNHNVMYWYQQKSSQAPKLLFHYYDKDFNNEADTPDNFQSRRPNTSFCFLDIRSPGLGDTAMYLCATSSSTGTNYGYTFGSGTRLTVV.

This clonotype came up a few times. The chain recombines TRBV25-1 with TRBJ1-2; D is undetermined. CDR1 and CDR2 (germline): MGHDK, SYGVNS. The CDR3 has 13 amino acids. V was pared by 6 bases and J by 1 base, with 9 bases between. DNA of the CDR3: TGTGCCAGCAGCGCTATGAATAACTATGGCTACACCTTC. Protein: CASSAMNNYGYTF.

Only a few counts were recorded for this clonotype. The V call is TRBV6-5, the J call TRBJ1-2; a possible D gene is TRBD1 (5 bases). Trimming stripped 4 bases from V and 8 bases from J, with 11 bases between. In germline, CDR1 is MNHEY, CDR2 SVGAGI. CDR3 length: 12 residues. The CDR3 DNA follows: TGTGCCAGCAGTTCGGGACGGACAGGCTACACCTTC. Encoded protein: CASSSGRTGYTF.

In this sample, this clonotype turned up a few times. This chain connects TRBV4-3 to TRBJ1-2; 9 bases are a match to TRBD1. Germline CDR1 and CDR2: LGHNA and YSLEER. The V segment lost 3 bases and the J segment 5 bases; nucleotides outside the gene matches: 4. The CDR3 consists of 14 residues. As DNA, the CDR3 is TGCGCCAGCAGCCACTCGGGACAGGGTTATGGCTACACCTTC. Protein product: CASSHSGQGYGYTF.

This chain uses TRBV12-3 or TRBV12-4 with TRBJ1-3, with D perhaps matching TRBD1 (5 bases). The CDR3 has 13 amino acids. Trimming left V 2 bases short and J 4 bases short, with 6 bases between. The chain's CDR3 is CASSLRQGNTIYF. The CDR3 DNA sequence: TGTGCCAGCAGTTTAAGACAGGGAAACACCATATATTTT.

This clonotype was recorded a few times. In DNA form, the CDR3 reads TGTGCCAGCAGCCGGGACAGTCTGGATGAAAAACTGTTTTTT. Protein product: CASSRDSLDEKLFF. The chain links TRBV11-2 to TRBJ1-4, with 7 nucleotides matching TRBD1. V lost 5 bases and J lost 6; bases outside the gene matches: 6. The CDR3 is 14 amino acids. Germline V gene sequence: CDR1 SGHAT, CDR2 FQNNGV. Together with reference TRBV11-2 and TRBJ1-4, the CDR3 gives the full variable domain: EAGVAQSPRYKIIEKRQSVAFWCNPISGHATLYWYQQILGQGPKLLIQFQNNGVVDDSQLPKDRFSAERLKGVDSTLKIQPAKLEDSAVYLCASSRDSLDEKLFFGSGTQLSVL.

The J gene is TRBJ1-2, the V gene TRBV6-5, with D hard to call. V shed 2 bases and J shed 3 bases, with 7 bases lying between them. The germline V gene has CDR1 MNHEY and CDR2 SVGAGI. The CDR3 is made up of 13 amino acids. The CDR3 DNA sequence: TGTGCCAGCAGTTACGGCGGGGACTATGGCTACACCTTC. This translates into CASSYGGDYGYTF.

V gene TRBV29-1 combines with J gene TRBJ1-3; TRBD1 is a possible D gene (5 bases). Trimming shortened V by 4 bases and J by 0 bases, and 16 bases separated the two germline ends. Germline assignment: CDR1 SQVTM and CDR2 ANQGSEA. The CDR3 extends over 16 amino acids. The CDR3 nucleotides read TGCAGCGTTGCTTGGACACTTACGCCCTCTGGAAACACCATATATTTT. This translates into CSVAWTLTPSGNTIYF.

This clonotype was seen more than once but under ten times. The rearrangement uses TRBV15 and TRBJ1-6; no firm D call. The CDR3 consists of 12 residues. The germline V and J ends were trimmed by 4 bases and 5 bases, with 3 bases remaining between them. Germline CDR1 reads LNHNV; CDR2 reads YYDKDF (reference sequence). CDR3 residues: CATSKNNSPLHF. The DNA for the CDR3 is TGTGCCACCAGCAAAAATAATTCACCCCTCCACTTT.

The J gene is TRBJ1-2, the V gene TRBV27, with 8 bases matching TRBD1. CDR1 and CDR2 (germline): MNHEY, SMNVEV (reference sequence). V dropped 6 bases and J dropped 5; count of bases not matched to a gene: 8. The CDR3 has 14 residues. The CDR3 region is CASRSQGAKYGYTF. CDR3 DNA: TGTGCCAGCAGATCGCAGGGGGCGAAATATGGCTACACCTTC.

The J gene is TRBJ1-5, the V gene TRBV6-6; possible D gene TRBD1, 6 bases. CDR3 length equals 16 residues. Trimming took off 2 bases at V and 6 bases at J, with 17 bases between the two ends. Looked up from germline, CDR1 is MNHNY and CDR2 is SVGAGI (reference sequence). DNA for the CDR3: TGTGCCAGCAGTTACCGGGGGCGATACGTTGTTCAGCCCCAGCATTTT. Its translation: CASSYRGRYVVQPQHF.

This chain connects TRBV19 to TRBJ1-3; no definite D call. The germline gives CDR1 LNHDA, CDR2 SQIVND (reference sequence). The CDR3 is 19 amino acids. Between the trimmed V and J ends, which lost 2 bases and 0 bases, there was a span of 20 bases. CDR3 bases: TGTGCCAGTAGTATATTTTCGAGATCCTGGAGCCCCTCTGGAAACACCATATATTTT. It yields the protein CASSIFSRSWSPSGNTIYF.

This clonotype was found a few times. Here the CDR3 DNA reads TGCGCCAGCAGCCAAGGCGGGGGCCAGACTAGGACTGAAGCTTTCTTT. Translating it yields CASSQGGGQTRTEAFF. The rearrangement joins TRBV4-1 to TRBJ1-1, with D possibly matching TRBD1 (6 bases). Germline V lookup: CDR1 MGHRA, CDR2 YSYEKL. Trimming left V 1 base short and J 5 bases short, with 17 bases between. The CDR3 totals 16 residues.

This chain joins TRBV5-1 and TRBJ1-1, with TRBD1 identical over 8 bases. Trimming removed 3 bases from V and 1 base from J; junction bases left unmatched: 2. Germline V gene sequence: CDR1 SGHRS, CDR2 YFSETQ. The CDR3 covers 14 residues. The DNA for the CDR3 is TGCGCCAGCAGCTGGGGACAGGCGAACACTGAAGCTTTCTTT. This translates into CASSWGQANTEAFF.

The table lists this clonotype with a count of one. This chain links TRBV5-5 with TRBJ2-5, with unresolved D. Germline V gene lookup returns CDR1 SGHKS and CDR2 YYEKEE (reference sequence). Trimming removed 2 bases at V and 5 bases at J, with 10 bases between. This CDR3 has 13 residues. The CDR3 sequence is CASSFSVPETQYF. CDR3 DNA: TGTGCCAGCAGCTTTTCTGTTCCCGAGACCCAGTACTTC.

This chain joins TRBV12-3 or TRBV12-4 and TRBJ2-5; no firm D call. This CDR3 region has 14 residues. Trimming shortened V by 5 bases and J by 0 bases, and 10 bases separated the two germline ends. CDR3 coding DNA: TGTGCCAGCAGTCTCCTAGGACACCAAGAGACCCAGTACTTC. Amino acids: CASSLLGHQETQYF.

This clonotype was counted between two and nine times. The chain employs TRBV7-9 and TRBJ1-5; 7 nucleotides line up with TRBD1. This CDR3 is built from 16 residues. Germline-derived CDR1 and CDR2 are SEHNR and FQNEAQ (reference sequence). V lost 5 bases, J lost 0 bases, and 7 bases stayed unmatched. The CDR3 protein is CASSTSTGYSNQPQHF. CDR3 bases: TGTGCCAGCAGCACTTCGACAGGGTATAGCAATCAGCCCCAGCATTTT.

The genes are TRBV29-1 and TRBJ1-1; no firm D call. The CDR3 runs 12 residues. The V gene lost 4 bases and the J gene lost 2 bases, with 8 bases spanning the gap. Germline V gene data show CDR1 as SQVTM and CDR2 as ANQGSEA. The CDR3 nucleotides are TGCAGCGTTGCGGGTCTAAACACTGAAGCTTTCTTT. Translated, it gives CSVAGLNTEAFF.

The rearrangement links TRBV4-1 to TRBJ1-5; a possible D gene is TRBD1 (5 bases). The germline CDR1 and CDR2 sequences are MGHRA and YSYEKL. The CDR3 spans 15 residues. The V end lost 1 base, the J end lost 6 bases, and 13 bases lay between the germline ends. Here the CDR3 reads CASSQVRDGIQPQHF. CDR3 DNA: TGCGCCAGCAGCCAAGTTCGGGACGGGATTCAGCCCCAGCATTTT.

The CDR3 here is CAWSVRGDQPQHF. CDR3 bases: TGTGCCTGGAGTGTACGGGGGGACCAGCCCCAGCATTTT. The chain has TRBV30 and TRBJ1-5; TRBD1 is a possible D gene (5 bases). V was shortened by 0 bases and J by 7 bases, with 10 bases between the two germline ends. In germline, CDR1 is GTSNPN, CDR2 SVGIG (reference sequence). This CDR3 contains 13 residues. The full variable domain, with the rest looked up from reference TRBV30 and TRBJ1-5, is SQTIHQWPATLVQPVGSPLSLECTVEGTSNPNLYWYRQAAGRGLQLLFYSVGIGQISSEVPQNLSASRPQDRQFILSSKKLLLSDSGFYLCAWSVRGDQPQHFGDGTRLSIL.

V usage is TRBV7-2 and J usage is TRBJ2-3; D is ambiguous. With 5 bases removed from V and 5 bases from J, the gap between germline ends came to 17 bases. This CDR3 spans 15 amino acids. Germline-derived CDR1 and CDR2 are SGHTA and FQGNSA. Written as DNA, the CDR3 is TGTGCCAGCAGCATTAGCTCCCCGGGTGGAGATACGCAGTATTTT. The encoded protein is CASSISSPGGDTQYF.

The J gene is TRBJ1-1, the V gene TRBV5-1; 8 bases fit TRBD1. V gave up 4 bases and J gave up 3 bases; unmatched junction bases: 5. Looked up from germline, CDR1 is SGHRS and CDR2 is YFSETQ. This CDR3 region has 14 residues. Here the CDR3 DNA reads TGCGCCAGCAGCCGGACAGGGCGATACACTGAAGCTTTCTTT. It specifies CASSRTGRYTEAFF.

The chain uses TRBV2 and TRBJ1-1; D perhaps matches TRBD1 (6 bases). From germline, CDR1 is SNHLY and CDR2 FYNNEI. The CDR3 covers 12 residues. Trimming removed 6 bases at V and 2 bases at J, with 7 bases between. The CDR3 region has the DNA TGTGCCAGCAGGGACAGCAACACTGAAGCTTTCTTT. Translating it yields CASRDSNTEAFF.